These 7 T cell receptor beta chains were all obtained from the same sample, sequenced in a study of lymphopenia after photon versus proton radiotherapy. The method was immunoSEQ multiplex PCR; TCRdb's version includes in-frame clones alone and lacks a portion of them. Seen here are some 30,000 clones, approximately 95% observed once, and the top ten hold around 0.67%. Sequencing used peripheral blood, obtained from a patient treated with photon-based radiotherapy. The receptors stem from a woman aged 50 to 65 with cholangiocarcinoma.

This chain connects TRBV10-3 to TRBJ1-3; D call uncertain. Germline-derived CDR1 and CDR2 are ENHRY and SYGVKD. The CDR3 has 15 residues. V was clipped by 4 bases and J by 0 bases, with 10 bases between them. Written as DNA, the CDR3 is TGTGCCATCAGTGGTGGACTCAACTCTGGAAACACCATATATTTT. Encoded protein: CAISGGLNSGNTIYF.

DNA for the CDR3: TGTGCCAGCAGCCCCGAGTTCAACTATGGCTACACCTTC. It is translated as CASSPEFNYGYTF. The chain carries TRBV14 and TRBJ1-2; D is unresolved. CDR3 length: 13 residues. The V end was cut by 4 bases, the J end by 2 bases, with 8 bases between. Germline CDR1 SGHDN, CDR2 FVKESK.

This chain links TRBV19 with TRBJ2-1; TRBD2 might be the D (6 bases). Trimming pared 0 bases from V and 2 bases from J, leaving 14 bases between. The CDR3 is 17 amino acids. The germline V gene encodes CDR1 LNHDA and CDR2 SQIVND (reference sequence). CDR3 nucleotide sequence: TGTGCCAGTAGTATAGATATCTTCGGGAGCACCTACAATGAGCAGTTCTTC. Translating it yields CASSIDIFGSTYNEQFF. The full variable domain, completed using reference TRBV19 and TRBJ2-1, is DGGITQSPKYLFRKEGQNVTLSCEQNLNHDAMYWYRQDPGQGLRLIYYSQIVNDFQKGDIAEGYSVSREKKESFPLTVTSAQKNPTAFYLCASSIDIFGSTYNEQFFGPGTRLTVL.

The J gene is TRBJ2-3, the V gene TRBV19; no firm D call. The CDR3 totals 13 residues. Germline loops: CDR1 LNHDA, CDR2 SQIVND (reference sequence). Trimming removed 2 bases at V and 3 bases at J, with 6 bases between. CDR3 coding DNA: TGTGCCAGTAGTATACAAGGGACAGATACGCAGTATTTT. Protein product: CASSIQGTDTQYF.

This chain uses TRBV7-9 with TRBJ2-5; 9 positions match TRBD1. Germline assignment: CDR1 SEHNR and CDR2 FQNEAQ (reference sequence). After removal of 5 bases from V and 0 bases from J, the junction contained 4 bases not matched to a gene. The CDR3 length is 15 residues. CDR3 residues: CASSPTGGYQETQYF. DNA for the CDR3: TGTGCCAGCAGCCCGACAGGGGGGTACCAAGAGACCCAGTACTTC.

The chain has TRBV11-2 and TRBJ1-2; D uncertain. CDR1 and CDR2 (germline): SGHAT, FQNNGV. The CDR3 sequence is 12 residues long. V was trimmed by 3 bases and J by 0 bases, leaving 2 bases between them. The CDR3 DNA follows: TGTGCCAGCAGCTTCCCTAACTATGGCTACACCTTC. As protein: CASSFPNYGYTF.

CDR3 nucleotides: TGTGCCAGCATGACGGGCAGTAATTCACCCCTCCACTTT. As protein: CASMTGSNSPLHF. The chain links TRBV18 to TRBJ1-6; no clear D gene. The CDR3 is made up of 13 amino acids. Deletions cut 8 bases from V and 6 bases from J, with 11 bases between. Germline-derived CDR1 and CDR2 are KGHSH and LQKENI.